The 9 T cell receptor beta chains listed next were all sequenced from one sample in a study of blood T cell repertoires in COVID-19. The data were produced by immunoSEQ multiplex PCR, yet TCRdb's version contains in-frame clones alone and is incomplete. The sample has 42,000 or so clones, about four fifths seen once. The sample comprised peripheral blood. These receptor sequences come from a man in his forties with active or convalescent COVID-19.

The chain couples TRBV28 to TRBJ1-1, with a tentative D call TRBD1 (5 bases). Germline V lookup: CDR1 MDHEN, CDR2 SYDVKM. Deletions cut 9 bases from V and 6 bases from J, with 17 bases between. The CDR3 is 13 amino acids. DNA for the CDR3: TGTGCCAGTGGGGAGGGGAACCCCGCTGAAGCTTTCTTT. It codes for CASGEGNPAEAFF.

The gene calls are TRBV27 and TRBJ1-1; D is uncertain. The germline V and J ends were trimmed by 0 bases and 6 bases, with 8 bases remaining between them. Germline V gene sequence: CDR1 MNHEY, CDR2 SMNVEV (reference sequence). CDR3 size: 13 residues. The CDR3 loop reads CASSLSSGPEAFF. The CDR3 region has the DNA TGTGCCAGCAGTTTATCGAGCGGGCCTGAAGCTTTCTTT.

The chain has TRBV24-1 and TRBJ2-5; TRBD1 might be the D (5 bases). The germline V and J ends were trimmed by 4 bases and 5 bases, with 13 bases remaining between them. The CDR3 contains 14 residues. The germline gives CDR1 KGHDR, CDR2 SFDVKD. CDR3 loop: CATSDVDSRETQYF. CDR3 bases: TGTGCCACCAGTGACGTCGACAGTAGGGAGACCCAGTACTTC.

The chain couples TRBV11-2 to TRBJ2-1; 7 nucleotides agree with TRBD2. This CDR3 comprises 13 residues. CDR1 is SGHAT, CDR2 FQNNGV, per germline. V lost 3 bases, J lost 6 bases, and 2 bases stayed unmatched. The DNA for the CDR3 is TGTGCCAGCAGCTTCTTAGCGGGCAATGAGCAGTTCTTC. The encoded protein is CASSFLAGNEQFF. Full variable domain (missing parts from reference TRBV11-2 and TRBJ2-1): EAGVAQSPRYKIIEKRQSVAFWCNPISGHATLYWYQQILGQGPKLLIQFQNNGVVDDSQLPKDRFSAERLKGVDSTLKIQPAKLEDSAVYLCASSFLAGNEQFFGPGTRLTVL.

The chain combines TRBV6-5 with TRBJ2-3; TRBD2 matches at 7 bases. Germline lookup yields CDR1 MNHEY and CDR2 SVGAGI. Trimming at V came to 6 bases and at J to 3 bases, leaving 6 bases not matched to a gene. The CDR3 has 14 residues. CDR3: CASRGGVGTDTQYF. The CDR3 DNA follows: TGTGCCAGCAGGGGGGGGGTAGGAACAGATACGCAGTATTTT.

This clone was picked up one time. This chain joins TRBV4-1 and TRBJ1-4; D may be TRBD1 (6 bases). CDR1 and CDR2 (germline): MGHRA, YSYEKL. Trimming left V 8 bases short and J 5 bases short, with 12 bases between. CDR3 length: 13 amino acids. CDR3 sequence (DNA): TGCGCCAGCCACAAAGGGGGAAATGAAAAACTGTTTTTT. It yields the protein CASHKGGNEKLFF.

V gene TRBV7-3 combines with J gene TRBJ2-1; TRBD2 matches 10 bases. V was pared by 2 bases and J by 2 bases, with 6 bases of the junction left unmatched. CDR3 length: 17 residues. CDR1 and CDR2 from the germline V gene are SGHTA and FQGTGA. CDR3 sequence reads: CASSLLAGEGTYNEQFF. In nucleotides, the CDR3 is TGTGCCAGCAGCTTACTAGCGGGAGAGGGAACCTACAATGAGCAGTTCTTC.

The count of this clone is one. The V and J genes are TRBV6-2 or TRBV6-3 and TRBJ2-7, with D perhaps TRBD2 (6 bases). CDR1 is MNHEY and CDR2 is SVGEGT in the germline V gene. Trimming shortened V by 2 bases and J by 4 bases, and 21 bases separated the two germline ends. There are 17 residues in the CDR3. CDR3 sequence: CASSYNPGLPDSYEQYF. The CDR3, as DNA: TGTGCCAGCAGTTACAACCCGGGACTCCCAGATTCTTACGAGCAGTACTTC.

This chain connects TRBV9 to TRBJ2-3, with D unresolved. The ends were cut back, 0 bases at V and 4 bases at J, with 9 bases in the middle. Germline loops: CDR1 SGDLS, CDR2 YYNGEE. The CDR3 spans 14 residues. This chain's CDR3 is CASSVALYADTQYF. The CDR3 bases are TGTGCCAGCAGCGTAGCCCTATATGCAGATACGCAGTATTTT.